A selection of T cell receptor beta chains follows, all from one sample in a study of cytomegalovirus exposure and HLA in healthy donors. This table comes from immunoSEQ multiplex PCR, and its TCRdb copy is limited to in-frame clones, with some not included. The sample includes about 190,000 clones, less than 85% of them seen just once. Sequencing used PBMCs. These receptors originate from a man aged 25 to 45 in good health and CMV-seropositive. Each CDR3 is given without its conserved first and last residue. Rows may omit the clone size; those that give it use once, few, many or a size class.

NA	TRBV2	NA	ASSEQGDSYEQY
NA	TRBV6-1	TRBJ2-1	ASSEYSGGHNEQF
once	TRBV10-3	TRBJ1-2	AIAPSGRGYT
NA	TRBV7-2	TRBJ2-3	ASSHTDTQY
NA	TRBV12-1	TRBJ2-7	ASSCLAWEQY
NA	TRBV7-6	TRBJ2-7	ASSPGTGHPYEQY
NA	TRBV11-1	TRBJ1-1	ASSLTGGTEAF
few	TRBV25-1	TRBJ1-2	ANPTEANYGYT
NA	TRBV7-2	TRBJ2-1	ASSLAPTGPNEQF
NA	TRBV19	TRBJ1-3	ASTLTTGSGNTIY
NA	TRBV30	TRBJ2-6	AWSDLAAGANVLT
NA	TRBV2	NA	ASTEGGGQGRNEQY
once	TRBV30	TRBJ1-3	AWSAGTLTGNTIY
NA	TRBV7-2	TRBJ2-7	ASSLDSTNYEQY
few	TRBV25-1	TRBJ2-7	ASSDRQVYEQY
NA	TRBV25-1	TRBJ1-1	ASSEQGASTEAF
NA	TRBV11-2	TRBJ1-2	ASRSTLGQGFGYT
NA	TRBV7-6	TRBJ1-6	ASSSQGRGDSPLH
NA	TRBV9	TRBJ1-6	ASSLRVENSPLH
NA	TRBV5-1	TRBJ2-5	ASMLGGARETQY
medium-sized	TRBV11-2	TRBJ1-1	ASSFEGKNTEAF
few	TRBV11-1	TRBJ2-5	ASSLAGLAGETQY
NA	TRBV4-2	TRBJ2-3	ASSQRTGDDTQY
NA	TRBV27	TRBJ2-7	ASSLRQAHEQY
NA	TRBV29-1	TRBJ2-7	SVVAPSYEQY
once	TRBV28	TRBJ2-1	ASSSRNEQF
few	TRBV19	NA	ASNSGRADRGYEQY
few	TRBV7-2	TRBJ1-1	ASSLEYRGRGGEAF
once	TRBV9	TRBJ2-3	ASSKKNRGYTDTQY
NA	TRBV30	TRBJ2-7	AWSKFGEQY
once	TRBV6-5	TRBJ2-3	ASSYSTGSRTDTQY
NA	TRBV29-1	TRBJ2-6	SVRQGSSGANVLT
few	TRBV2	TRBJ2-7	ASSGAGNAYEQY
NA	TRBV19	TRBJ1-5	ASTARGRQPQH
NA	TRBV5-1	TRBJ2-7	ASMTGGPSYEQY
few	TRBV5-1	TRBJ1-4	ASSFEGQSHEKLF
NA	TRBV4-3	TRBJ2-7	ASSQGVGRPAYEQY
NA	TRBV11-1	TRBJ2-3	ASSSPGYTDTQY
few	TRBV4-3	TRBJ1-2	ASSPRDRGAGYGYT
NA	TRBV29-1	TRBJ1-1	SVVTGNTEAF
NA	TRBV28	TRBJ1-1	ASSSPTANTEAF
NA	TRBV6-5	TRBJ2-7	ASSSRDRRSYEQY
NA	TRBV5-1	TRBJ2-7	ASTPRGTGGREQY
NA	TRBV4-3	TRBJ2-7	ASSREVQGSYEQY
NA	TRBV7-8	TRBJ2-3	ASSFRLAGETDTQY
NA	TRBV13	TRBJ2-1	ASSQGLAVDNEQF
NA	TRBV7-2	TRBJ2-7	ASSSPMSDEQY
NA	TRBV2	TRBJ2-1	ASRQPFYNEQF
NA	TRBV5-1	TRBJ1-3	ASSLVGRGSGNTIY
NA	TRBV18	TRBJ2-7	ASSPQDREGYEQY
NA	TRBV19	TRBJ1-5	ASSPGTGGNVNQPQH